Below, 30 T cell receptor beta chains from the same sample are listed, as sequenced in a study of blood T cell repertoires in COVID-19. Repertoires were generated with immunoSEQ multiplex PCR, while TCRdb's copy carries only in-frame clones and drops some. This table holds roughly 450,000 clones, 90% found once. Sequencing used PBMCs or T cells enriched from blood (not recorded which). Source of these receptors: a man between 18 and 29 years old who had recovered from COVID-19.

This chain links TRBV5-6 with TRBJ2-5; D perhaps matches TRBD2 (6 bases). In germline, CDR1 is SGHDT, CDR2 YYEEEE. The CDR3 contains 15 residues. V was trimmed by 0 bases and J by 2 bases, leaving 11 bases between them. The CDR3 region has the DNA TGTGCCAGCAGCTTGGGCTCTAGCGCTCAAGAGACCCAGTACTTC. Translation gives CASSLGSSAQETQYF.

Written as DNA, the CDR3 is TGTGCCAGCAGCTTATCGGTCGGGGATGTCTATGGCTACACCTTC. It encodes CASSLSVGDVYGYTF. The J gene is TRBJ1-2, the V gene TRBV7-9; D unresolved. CDR1 and CDR2 from the germline V gene are SEHNR and FQNEAQ (reference sequence). Trimming took 2 bases from V and 4 from J, leaving 14 bases between them. The CDR3 runs 15 residues.

This chain uses TRBV12-3 or TRBV12-4 with TRBJ1-2; TRBD1 matches at 12 bases. There are 13 residues in the CDR3. Trimming removed 6 bases from V and 6 bases from J; junction bases left unmatched: 2. CDR3 sequence: CASRGQGADGYTF. DNA for the CDR3: TGTGCCAGCAGGGGACAGGGGGCTGATGGCTACACCTTC.

This clone was observed a few times. This chain links TRBV27 with TRBJ1-5, with 9 bases matching TRBD1. V lost 5 bases to trimming and J lost 7 bases; unmatched junction nucleotides: 12. The CDR3 length is 16 residues. Looked up from germline, CDR1 is MNHEY and CDR2 is SMNVEV (reference sequence). The CDR3 sequence: CASSPLGQGNGQPQHF. DNA of the CDR3: TGTGCCAGCAGTCCCCTCGGACAGGGGAATGGCCAGCCCCAGCATTTT.

The chain employs TRBV5-6 and TRBJ2-1, with 7 bases identical to TRBD2. V lost 1 base to trimming and J lost 1 base; unmatched junction nucleotides: 5. CDR1 is SGHDT and CDR2 is YYEEEE in the germline V gene. The CDR3 totals 16 residues. CDR3: CASSLRWEGSYNEQFF. The CDR3 DNA is TGTGCCAGCAGCTTGAGGTGGGAGGGTTCCTACAATGAGCAGTTCTTC.

The rearrangement uses TRBV7-8 and TRBJ1-2, with 8 bases matching TRBD1. V lost 5 bases to trimming and J lost 3 bases; unmatched junction nucleotides: 8. Looked up from germline, CDR1 is SGHVS and CDR2 is FQNEAQ. This CDR3 has 15 amino acids. CDR3 amino acids: CASSPRTGRDYGYTF. As DNA, the CDR3 is TGTGCCAGCAGCCCCCGGACAGGGCGGGACTATGGCTACACCTTC.

The gene calls are TRBV30 and TRBJ2-1; 11 positions agree with TRBD2. After removal of 0 bases from V and 9 bases from J, the junction contained 7 bases not matched to a gene. Germline V gives CDR1 GTSNPN, CDR2 SVGIG (reference sequence). The length of the CDR3 is 15 residues. CDR3 in amino acids: CAWSVRVSGRGEQFF. CDR3 nucleotide sequence: TGTGCCTGGAGTGTACGGGTTAGCGGGAGGGGTGAGCAGTTCTTC.

The chain uses TRBV5-1 and TRBJ2-6, with TRBD1 matching 12 bases. The V gene end was trimmed by 1 base and the J gene end by 2 bases; junction bases not matched to a gene: 13. The CDR3 totals 21 residues. Germline loops: CDR1 SGHRS, CDR2 YFSETQ. CDR3 residues: CASSLKLVWGQGAAGANVLTF. The CDR3, as DNA: TGCGCCAGCAGCTTGAAACTGGTGTGGGGACAGGGGGCTGCTGGGGCCAACGTCCTGACTTTC.

The chain recombines TRBV5-4 with TRBJ1-2, with TRBD1 as a possible D gene (5 bases). The V end lost 1 base, the J end lost 7 bases, and 20 bases lay between the germline ends. This CDR3 has 16 residues. The germline V gene encodes CDR1 SGHNT and CDR2 YYREEE (reference sequence). CDR3 loop: CASSLRQGIIVSGYTF. CDR3 in DNA: TGTGCCAGCAGCTTGCGGCAGGGCATTATTGTTAGTGGCTACACCTTC.

The V gene is TRBV19, the J gene TRBJ1-5, with D perhaps matching TRBD1 (5 bases). The CDR3 is made up of 14 amino acids. The germline V and J ends were trimmed by 2 bases and 2 bases, with 7 bases remaining between them. The germline V gene has CDR1 LNHDA and CDR2 SQIVND (reference sequence). Here the CDR3 DNA reads TGTGCCAGTAGTATAACACAGGGCAATCAGCCCCAGCATTTT. Its translation: CASSITQGNQPQHF.

This chain joins TRBV18 and TRBJ1-2; D gene ambiguous. Trimming removed 6 bases from V and 1 base from J, with 12 bases in between. The CDR3 is 14 amino acids. CDR1 is KGHSH and CDR2 is LQKENI in the germline V gene. The CDR3 reads CASSPAEHNYGYTF. CDR3 bases: TGTGCCAGCTCCCCAGCGGAGCATAACTATGGCTACACCTTC.

This sequence joins TRBV28 and TRBJ1-6; 8 nucleotides line up with TRBD1. The CDR3 totals 16 residues. Germline V gene lookup returns CDR1 MDHEN and CDR2 SYDVKM. V shed 5 bases, J shed 2 bases, and the junction held 5 bases outside the gene matches. The CDR3 DNA reads as TGTGCCAGCAGTGCGGACAGGGACACCTATAATTCACCCCTCCACTTT. Amino acids: CASSADRDTYNSPLHF. Drawing the rest from reference TRBV28 and TRBJ1-6, the complete variable domain is DVKVTQSSRYLVKRTGEKVFLECVQDMDHENMFWYRQDPGLGLRLIYFSYDVKMKEKGDIPEGYSVSREKKERFSLILESASTNQTSMYLCASSADRDTYNSPLHFGNGTRLTVT.

This clone was seen once. V is TRBV4-2 and J is TRBJ2-1, with a possible D match to TRBD1 (5 bases). Germline assignment: CDR1 LGHNA and CDR2 YNFKEQ. The CDR3 loop spans 13 amino acids. V was shortened by 1 base and J by 10 bases, with 11 bases between the two germline ends. In DNA, the CDR3 is TGTGCCAGCAGCCAAGGCTCTAAGGGGGAGCAGTTCTTC. The encoded protein is CASSQGSKGEQFF.

The genes are TRBV7-9 and TRBJ2-1, with TRBD1 matching over 11 bases. The CDR3 contains 16 residues. The ends lost 2 bases at V and 3 bases at J; junction bases unmatched: 3. The germline V gene encodes CDR1 SEHNR and CDR2 FQNEAQ (reference sequence). The CDR3 DNA reads as TGTGCCAGCAGCTTAATGGGGACAGGGGGCTACAATGAGCAGTTCTTC. Encoded protein: CASSLMGTGGYNEQFF.

J is TRBJ2-2 and V is TRBV28; TRBD2 aligns across 8 bases. The germline CDR1 and CDR2 sequences are MDHEN and SYDVKM. The CDR3 is 14 residues long. J was trimmed by 3 bases and V by 7 bases; bases with no gene match: 4. The CDR3 DNA follows: TGTGCCAGCAAAATAGCGGGATACACCGGGGAGCTGTTTTTT. Encoded protein: CASKIAGYTGELFF.

The CDR3 sequence is CAIRDPGLAGNTGELFF. Here the CDR3 DNA reads TGTGCCATCAGAGATCCGGGACTAGCGGGAAATACCGGGGAGCTGTTTTTT. The chain has TRBV10-3 and TRBJ2-2, with TRBD2 matching over 13 bases. The J segment lost 5 bases and the V segment lost 6 bases, leaving 9 bases of the junction unmatched. This CDR3 is 17 amino acids long. CDR1 is ENHRY, CDR2 SYGVKD, per germline.

The chain links TRBV9 to TRBJ2-2; maybe TRBD1 (5 bases). There are 16 residues in the CDR3. Trimming took 0 bases from V and 5 from J, leaving 14 bases between them. Germline V lookup: CDR1 SGDLS, CDR2 YYNGEE. Here the CDR3 DNA reads TGTGCCAGCAGCGTAGAGGCAGGGCGATGGACCGGGGAGCTGTTTTTT. It specifies CASSVEAGRWTGELFF.

The chain couples TRBV7-2 to TRBJ2-3; D remains unclear. The CDR3 sequence is 15 residues long. V was shortened by 1 base and J by 0 bases, with 8 bases between the two germline ends. CDR1 and CDR2 from the germline V gene are SGHTA and FQGNSA. CDR3 in DNA: TGTGCCAGCAGCTTAGAAGCGACTAGCACAGATACGCAGTATTTT. Translated: CASSLEATSTDTQYF.

The rearrangement links TRBV6-1 to TRBJ2-1, with D perhaps TRBD2 (6 bases). Germline V lookup: CDR1 MNHNS, CDR2 SASEGT. Trimming removed 2 bases from V and 5 bases from J, with 10 bases in between. The CDR3 totals 14 residues. The CDR3 loop is CASSEMRGNNEQFF. The DNA of the CDR3 is TGTGCCAGCAGTGAAATGCGGGGCAACAATGAGCAGTTCTTC.

The chain carries TRBV7-9 and TRBJ2-1; 7 bases fit TRBD1. The germline V gene encodes CDR1 SEHNR and CDR2 FQNEAQ (reference sequence). The CDR3 runs to 16 residues. Losses at the gene ends were 4 bases for V and 0 bases for J; bases not matched to a gene: 6. CDR3 in amino acids: CASSSRQGTSYNEQFF. The CDR3 bases are TGTGCCAGCAGCTCCCGACAGGGAACCTCCTACAATGAGCAGTTCTTC.

J is TRBJ2-3 and V is TRBV5-8; TRBD2 agrees at 11 bases. The CDR3 runs to 15 residues. Germline V gene data show CDR1 as SGHTS and CDR2 as YDEGEE. After removal of 5 bases from V and 8 bases from J, the junction contained 10 bases not matched to a gene. The CDR3: CASRPRLAGSGTQYF. Here the CDR3 DNA reads TGTGCCAGCAGGCCTCGACTAGCGGGGTCGGGTACGCAGTATTTT.

This clone was recorded once. The V gene is TRBV11-2, the J gene TRBJ1-1; 9 bases map to TRBD1. This CDR3 spans 15 amino acids. Trimming at V came to 4 bases and at J to 10 bases, leaving 13 bases not matched to a gene. Germline loops: CDR1 SGHAT, CDR2 FQNNGV. CDR3 nucleotide sequence: TGTGCCAGCAGCTGGGGGCGGACAGGGGCCTGGACAGCTTTCTTT. Translation: CASSWGRTGAWTAFF.

The chain combines TRBV23-1 with TRBJ2-7; D may be TRBD1 (6 bases). TRBV23-1 belongs to the ORF category, with a function that is uncertain. Between the trimmed V and J ends, which lost 2 bases and 0 bases, there was a span of 14 bases. The CDR3 sequence is 16 residues long. Here the CDR3 reads CASSQTCGTLSYEQYF. The CDR3 DNA reads TGCGCCAGCAGTCAAACCTGTGGGACACTCTCCTACGAGCAGTACTTC.

The rearrangement links TRBV10-3 to TRBJ2-5, with 9 bases fitting TRBD1. Per germline, CDR1 ENHRY and CDR2 SYGVKD. V lost 8 bases to trimming and J lost 5 bases; unmatched junction nucleotides: 9. This CDR3 spans 14 amino acids. In DNA form, the CDR3 reads TGTGCCATCGCTCCGGGACAGGGAGCCGAGACCCAGTACTTC. It translates to CAIAPGQGAETQYF.

The J gene is TRBJ1-6, the V gene TRBV6-4; D uncertain. Germline assignment: CDR1 MRHNA and CDR2 SNTAGT. The CDR3 runs 17 residues. Trimming removed 6 bases at V and 0 bases at J, with 15 bases between. The CDR3 bases are TGTGCCAGCAGGAGGCATGTTCGAGACTCCTATAATTCACCCCTCCACTTT. This sequence encodes CASRRHVRDSYNSPLHF.

Only a few counts were recorded for this clone. V is TRBV19 and J is TRBJ1-3; 7 nucleotides match TRBD1. The CDR3 spans 14 residues. CDR1 and CDR2 from the germline V gene are LNHDA and SQIVND (reference sequence). V lost 4 bases and J lost 8; bases outside the gene matches: 8. This CDR3 reads CASSTGQDGDTIYF. CDR3 coding DNA: TGTGCCAGTAGTACCGGACAGGACGGGGACACCATATATTTT.

This sequence joins TRBV24-1 and TRBJ2-3, with 9 bases aligning to TRBD2. V shed 1 base and J 6 bases; nucleotides not matched to a gene: 7. The CDR3 has 16 residues. Germline CDR1 and CDR2: KGHDR and SFDVKD. This CDR3 is CATSDFPSGISDTQYF. The DNA for the CDR3 is TGTGCCACCAGTGATTTCCCTAGCGGGATTTCGGATACGCAGTATTTT.

This chain uses TRBV27 with TRBJ2-1, with 8 bases aligning to TRBD2. The CDR3 loop spans 15 amino acids. J gave up 6 bases and V 6 bases, and 10 bases lay outside the gene matches. Germline V gene lookup returns CDR1 MNHEY and CDR2 SMNVEV (reference sequence). CDR3 region: CASRPTSGGTNEQFF. The CDR3 DNA reads TGTGCCAGCAGACCTACTAGCGGAGGAACCAATGAGCAGTTCTTC.

J is TRBJ1-2 and V is TRBV25-1; 9 nucleotides align to TRBD1. CDR3 length: 13 residues. Trimming removed 7 bases from V and 8 bases from J; junction bases left unmatched: 8. Germline assignment: CDR1 MGHDK and CDR2 SYGVNS. The CDR3 sequence: CASTQGQGGGYTF. CDR3 nucleotide sequence: TGTGCCAGCACCCAGGGACAGGGAGGCGGCTACACCTTC.

This chain joins TRBV12-3 or TRBV12-4 and TRBJ1-6; D unresolved. V lost 3 bases to trimming and J lost 8 bases, with 8 bases between them. There are 13 residues in the CDR3. The CDR3 nucleotides read TGTGCCAGCAGTTTTTTCTCCGATTCACCCCTCCACTTT. Translating it yields CASSFFSDSPLHF.